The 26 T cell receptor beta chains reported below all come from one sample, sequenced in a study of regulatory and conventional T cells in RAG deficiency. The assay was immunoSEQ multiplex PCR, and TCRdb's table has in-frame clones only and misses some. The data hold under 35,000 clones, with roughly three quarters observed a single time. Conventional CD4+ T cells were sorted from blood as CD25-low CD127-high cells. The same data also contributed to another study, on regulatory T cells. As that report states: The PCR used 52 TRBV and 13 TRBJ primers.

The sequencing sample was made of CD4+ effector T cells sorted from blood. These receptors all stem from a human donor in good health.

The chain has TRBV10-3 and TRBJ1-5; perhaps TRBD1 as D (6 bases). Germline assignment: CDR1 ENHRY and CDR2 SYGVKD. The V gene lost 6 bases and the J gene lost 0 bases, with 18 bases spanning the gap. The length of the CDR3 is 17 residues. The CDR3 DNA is TGTGCCATCAGCACTACAGGGAATGCCAATAGCAATCAGCCCCAGCATTTT. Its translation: CAISTTGNANSNQPQHF.

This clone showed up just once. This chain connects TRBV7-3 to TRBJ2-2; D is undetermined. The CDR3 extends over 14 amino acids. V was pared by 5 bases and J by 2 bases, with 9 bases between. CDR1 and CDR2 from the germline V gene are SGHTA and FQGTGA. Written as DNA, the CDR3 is TGTGCCAGCAGCCAGGACGTTAACACCGGGGAGCTGTTTTTT. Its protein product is CASSQDVNTGELFF.

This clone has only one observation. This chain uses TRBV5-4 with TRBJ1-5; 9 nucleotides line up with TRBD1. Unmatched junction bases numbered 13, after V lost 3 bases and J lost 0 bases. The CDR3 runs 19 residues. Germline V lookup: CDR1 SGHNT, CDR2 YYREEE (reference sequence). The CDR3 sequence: CASSSTTGTGLYSNQPQHF. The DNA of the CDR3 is TGTGCCAGCAGCTCTACCACCGGGACAGGGCTTTATAGCAATCAGCCCCAGCATTTT.

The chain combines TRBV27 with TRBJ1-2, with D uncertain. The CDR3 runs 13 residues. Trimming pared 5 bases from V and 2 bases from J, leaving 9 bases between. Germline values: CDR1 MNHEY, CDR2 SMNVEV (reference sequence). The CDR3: CASSKTGNYGYTF. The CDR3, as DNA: TGTGCCAGCAGTAAGACGGGAAACTATGGCTACACCTTC.

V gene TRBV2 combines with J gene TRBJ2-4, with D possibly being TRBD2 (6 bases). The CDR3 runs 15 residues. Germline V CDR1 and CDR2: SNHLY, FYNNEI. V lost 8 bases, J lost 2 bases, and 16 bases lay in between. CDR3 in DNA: TGTGCCAGCGGGGAGGAGGGGCTGACCAAAAACATTCAGTACTTC. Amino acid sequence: CASGEEGLTKNIQYF.

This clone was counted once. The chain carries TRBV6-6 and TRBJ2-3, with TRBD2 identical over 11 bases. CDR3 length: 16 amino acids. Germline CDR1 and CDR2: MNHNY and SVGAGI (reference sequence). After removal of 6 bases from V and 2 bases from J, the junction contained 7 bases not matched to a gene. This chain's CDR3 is CASSRVAGGITDTQYF. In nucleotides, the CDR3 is TGTGCCAGCAGCCGTGTAGCGGGGGGGATCACAGATACGCAGTATTTT.

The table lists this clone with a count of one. Here the CDR3 reads CASSRQGINEKLFF. The CDR3 DNA is TGTGCCAGCAGCAGACAGGGGATCAATGAAAAACTGTTTTTT. The J gene is TRBJ1-4, the V gene TRBV11-2, with TRBD1 matching 8 bases. V shed 5 bases and J 5 bases; nucleotides not matched to a gene: 4. Germline V gene sequence: CDR1 SGHAT, CDR2 FQNNGV. There are 14 residues in the CDR3.

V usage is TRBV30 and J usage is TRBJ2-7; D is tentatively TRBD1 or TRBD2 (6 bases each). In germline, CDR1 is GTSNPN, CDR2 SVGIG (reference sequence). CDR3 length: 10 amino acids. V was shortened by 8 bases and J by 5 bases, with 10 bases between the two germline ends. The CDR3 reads CAGGRNEQYF. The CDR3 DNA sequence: TGTGCCGGGGGGCGGAACGAGCAGTACTTC.

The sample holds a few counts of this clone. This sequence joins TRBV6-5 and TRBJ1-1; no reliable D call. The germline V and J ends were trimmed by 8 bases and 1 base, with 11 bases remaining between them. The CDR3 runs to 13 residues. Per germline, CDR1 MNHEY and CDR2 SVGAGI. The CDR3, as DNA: TGTGCCAGCCGGGGAAGGGAGAACACTGAAGCTTTCTTT. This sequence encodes CASRGRENTEAFF.

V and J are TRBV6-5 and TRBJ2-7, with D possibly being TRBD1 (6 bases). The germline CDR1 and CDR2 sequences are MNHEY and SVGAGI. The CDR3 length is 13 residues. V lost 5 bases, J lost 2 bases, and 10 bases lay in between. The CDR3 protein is CASSLRDTYEQYF. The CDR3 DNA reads TGTGCCAGCAGTCTCCGGGACACCTACGAGCAGTACTTC.

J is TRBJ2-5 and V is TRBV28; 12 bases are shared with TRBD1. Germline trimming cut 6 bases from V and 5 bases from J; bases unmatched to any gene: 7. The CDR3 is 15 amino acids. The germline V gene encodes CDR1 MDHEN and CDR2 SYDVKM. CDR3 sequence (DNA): TGTGCCAGCAGGAGCGGGACAGGGGGCTGGGAGACCCAGTACTTC. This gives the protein CASRSGTGGWETQYF.

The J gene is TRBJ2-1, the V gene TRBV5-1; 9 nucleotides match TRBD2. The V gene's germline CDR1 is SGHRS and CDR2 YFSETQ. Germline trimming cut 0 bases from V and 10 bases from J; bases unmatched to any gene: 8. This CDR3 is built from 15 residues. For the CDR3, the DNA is TGCGCCAGCAGCTTGGCGGGACTAGCCCCAGTCGAGCAGTTCTTC. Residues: CASSLAGLAPVEQFF.

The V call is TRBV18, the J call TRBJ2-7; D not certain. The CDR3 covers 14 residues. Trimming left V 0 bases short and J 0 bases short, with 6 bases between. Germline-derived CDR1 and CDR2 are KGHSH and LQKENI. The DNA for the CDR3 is TGTGCCAGCTCACCACCGGCCAACTCCTACGAGCAGTACTTC. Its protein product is CASSPPANSYEQYF.

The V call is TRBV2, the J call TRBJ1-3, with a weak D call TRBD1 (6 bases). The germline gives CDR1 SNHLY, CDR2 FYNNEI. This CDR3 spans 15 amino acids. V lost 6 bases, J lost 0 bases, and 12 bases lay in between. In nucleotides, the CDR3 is TGTGCCAGCAGGGGGGGGCTAAGCTCTGGAAACACCATATATTTT. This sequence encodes CASRGGLSSGNTIYF.

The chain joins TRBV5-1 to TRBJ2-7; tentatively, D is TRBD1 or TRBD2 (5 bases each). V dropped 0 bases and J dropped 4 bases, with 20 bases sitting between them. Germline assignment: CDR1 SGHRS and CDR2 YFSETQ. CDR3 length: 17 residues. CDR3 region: CASSLAWPPGSGYEQYF. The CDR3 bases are TGCGCCAGCAGCTTGGCGTGGCCCCCAGGGTCGGGGTACGAGCAGTACTTC.

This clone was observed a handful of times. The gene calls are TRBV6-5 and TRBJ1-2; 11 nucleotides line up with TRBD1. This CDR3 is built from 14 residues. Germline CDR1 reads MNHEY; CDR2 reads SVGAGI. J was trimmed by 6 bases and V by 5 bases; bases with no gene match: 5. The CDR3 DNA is TGTGCCAGCAGTCGGACAGGGGGCTATAATGGCTACACCTTC. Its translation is CASSRTGGYNGYTF.

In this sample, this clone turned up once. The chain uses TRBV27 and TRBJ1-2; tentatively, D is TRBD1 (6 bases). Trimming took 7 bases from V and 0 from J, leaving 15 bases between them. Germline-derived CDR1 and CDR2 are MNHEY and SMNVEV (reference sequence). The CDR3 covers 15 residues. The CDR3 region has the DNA TGTGCCAGCATCCAAACAGGGACATCTAACTATGGCTACACCTTC. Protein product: CASIQTGTSNYGYTF.

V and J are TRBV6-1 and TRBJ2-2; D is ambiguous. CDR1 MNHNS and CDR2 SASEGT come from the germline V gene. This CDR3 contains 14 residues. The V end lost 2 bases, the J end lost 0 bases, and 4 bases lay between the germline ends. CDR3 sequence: CASSEPSNTGELFF. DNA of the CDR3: TGTGCCAGCAGTGAACCCTCGAACACCGGGGAGCTGTTTTTT.

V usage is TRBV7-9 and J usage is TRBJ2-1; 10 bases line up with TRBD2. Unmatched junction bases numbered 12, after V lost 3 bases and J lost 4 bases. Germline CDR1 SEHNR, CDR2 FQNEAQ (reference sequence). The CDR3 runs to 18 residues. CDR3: CASSLPHRTSGIYNEQFF. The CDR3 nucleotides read TGTGCCAGCAGCTTGCCCCACCGGACTAGCGGAATATACAATGAGCAGTTCTTC.

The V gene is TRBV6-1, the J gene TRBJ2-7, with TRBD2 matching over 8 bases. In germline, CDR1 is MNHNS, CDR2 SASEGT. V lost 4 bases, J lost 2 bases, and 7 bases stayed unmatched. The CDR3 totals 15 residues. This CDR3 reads CASSGVRGVPYEQYF. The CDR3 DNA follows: TGTGCCAGCAGTGGGGTGCGGGGGGTTCCCTACGAGCAGTACTTC.

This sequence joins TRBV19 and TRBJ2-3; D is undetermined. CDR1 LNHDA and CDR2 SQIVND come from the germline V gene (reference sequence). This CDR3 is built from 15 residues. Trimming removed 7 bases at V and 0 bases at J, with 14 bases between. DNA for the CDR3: TGTGCCAGTACCCCAATGGAGCACAGCACAGATACGCAGTATTTT. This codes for CASTPMEHSTDTQYF.

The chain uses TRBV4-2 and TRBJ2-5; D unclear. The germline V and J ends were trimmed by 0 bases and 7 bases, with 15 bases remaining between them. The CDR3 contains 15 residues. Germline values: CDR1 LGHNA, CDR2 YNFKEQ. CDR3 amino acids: CASSQDYSAGVTQYF. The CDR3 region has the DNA TGTGCCAGCAGCCAAGATTATTCAGCTGGCGTGACCCAGTACTTC.

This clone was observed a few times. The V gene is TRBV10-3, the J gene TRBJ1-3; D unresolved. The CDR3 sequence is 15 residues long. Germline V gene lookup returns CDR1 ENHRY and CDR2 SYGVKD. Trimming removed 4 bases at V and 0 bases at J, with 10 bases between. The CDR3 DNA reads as TGTGCCATCAGTGGTTCACGTCCCTCTGGAAACACCATATATTTT. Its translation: CAISGSRPSGNTIYF.

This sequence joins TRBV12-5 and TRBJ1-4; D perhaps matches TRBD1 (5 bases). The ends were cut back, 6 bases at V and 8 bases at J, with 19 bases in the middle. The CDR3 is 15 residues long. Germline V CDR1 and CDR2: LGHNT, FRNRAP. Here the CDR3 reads CASGKNRDVGEKLFF. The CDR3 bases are TGTGCTAGTGGCAAAAACCGGGACGTGGGGGAAAAACTGTTTTTT.

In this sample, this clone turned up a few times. CDR3 sequence: CASSWTGDSPLHF. Here the CDR3 DNA reads TGTGCCAGCAGCTGGACAGGGGATTCACCCCTCCACTTT. V is TRBV7-3 and J is TRBJ1-6; TRBD1 aligns across 9 bases. After removal of 4 bases from V and 8 bases from J, the junction contained 0 bases not matched to a gene. This CDR3 has 13 amino acids. Germline CDR1 is SGHTA and CDR2 is FQGTGA.

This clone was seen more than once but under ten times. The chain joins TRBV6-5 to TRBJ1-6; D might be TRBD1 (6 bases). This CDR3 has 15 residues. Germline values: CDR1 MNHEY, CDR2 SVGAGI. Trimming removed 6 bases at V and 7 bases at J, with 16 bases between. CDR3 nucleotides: TGTGCCAGCAGCCCTACCGGGACAAGAAATTCACCCCTCCACTTT. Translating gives CASSPTGTRNSPLHF.